The entry that follows covers one TCR beta chain sequence. This clone was seen a single time. There is no known antigen for this receptor. Qualities for individual bases were not recorded, and no much larger clone is one base off. These data originate in a study of shared clonotypes between healthy human individuals (dated by TCRdb to 2020 to 2022). With regard to the full study: A couple of women and three men aged 18 to 49 years were included in the cohort. For each donor, CD4 naive and CD4 memory were each given three plates, CD8 naive was given two plates, and CD8 memory was given one plate. Blood TCR repertoires of four to six healthy adults were deeply sequenced to estimate repertoire size and the extent of clonotype sharing between individuals. To increase sequencing depth and limit assay-specific biases, different laboratories used diverse techniques to prepare libraries and sequence TCR repertoires. Leukapheresis yielded between about 0.94 and 8.9 billion PBMCs per donor.

TCR CDR3 regions were amplified from genomic DNA by multiplex PCR using the deep immunoSEQ assay. Genomic DNA extracted from each cell subset was distributed evenly over all wells of several immunoSEQ 96-well plates, and each plate served as one replicate. Each replicate PCR for sorted subsets received roughly 0.2 ug genomic DNA, equal to roughly 33,000 T cell genomes. Purified libraries were measured with a Qubit 3.0 fluorometer, size-checked on a Bioanalyzer 2100, and measured again with the KAPA Library Quantification kit. Each immunoSEQ 96-well plate was sequenced on its own single-read 150-cycle Illumina NextSeq 550 flow cell. For the original study's pipeline: The immunoSEQ output contained only junctional sequences without quality scores, so filtering could not match that applied to full-length reads. Sequences were annotated with PyIR, a Python wrapper for IgBLAST v1.9, using IMGT germline references to assign V/J genes and CDR3. Reads were removed for weak V/J assignments (E-value above 1e-6), missing CDR3, stop codons, out-of-frame junctions, or ambiguous translated residues. V3J clonotypes were defined by identical inferred V gene, J gene, and CDR3 amino acid sequence. Percentage overlap between repertoires was computed as shared unique clonotypes divided by the size of the smaller repertoire. Three approaches were used to assess repertoire richness: RTK rarefaction, the Chao1 estimator, and Recon v2.1 estimates of unobserved clonotypes. OLGA was used to compute generation probabilities for all TCRbeta clonotypes that the gDNA method yielded from a few donors. TCRdb limited this immuneACCESS table to in-frame rearrangements with V and J called. A share of clones is missing; checked studies link under half to unresolved V genes, and the rest is unexplained. The DNA was the basis for D and trimming; V, J and clone size are from that table. Present in this sample are about 2.4 million clones, around nine tenths of which were seen just once. Around 0.14% of the sample is in the top ten clones.

The donors were healthy, HIV-negative adults who had no recently reported acute infections or vaccinations. All donors were Caucasian adults living in Nashville, Tennessee, USA. CD4+ T cells were enriched through magnetic negative selection, after which naive cells were positively selected on CD45RA and the remaining negative fraction served as the memory subset. Blood was obtained by leukapheresis, after which PBMCs were separated by Ficoll-Histopaque density gradient centrifugation and cryopreserved in liquid nitrogen vapor phase. Analytical flow cytometry was used to check the purity and quantity of every magnetically sorted T cell population. Genomic DNA was isolated from each sorted fraction and quantified by UV absorbance on a Nanodrop 2000c. The full study reports these points: Based on pairwise subsampling, the degree of clonotype sharing among donors was expected to be affected by sequencing depth. Larger estimated clonotype richness was generally found for naive subsets than for memory subsets. The genetic and exposure-history diversity represented was limited by the small number of donors. Rarefaction of sorted-subset datasets indicated incomplete sequencing despite the large sequencing depth. Sampling was restricted to blood, and TCR repertoires in tissue are likely to differ from TCR repertoires in blood. When a few donors were compared, the shared fraction of clonotypes was 5% to 6.5% for naive CD4, roughly 3.4% for naive CD8, 2.3% for memory CD4, and 0.35% to 0.5% for memory CD8. Clonotypes shared by all four sorted-subset donors showed higher generation probabilities than non-shared clonotypes.

From its cysteine to its phenylalanine, the CDR3 spans 15 amino acids. The kept DNA is CDR3 alone, 45 bases in frame from the first base. Ends trimmed: V by 4 bases, J by 7 bases; bases unmatched to a gene: 9. CDR1 is given as SGHRS and CDR2 as YFSETQ, both from the germline V gene. The sequence came from a young man in good health. The sequencing input was naive CD4+ T cells sorted from blood. This sample's cell subset or site label indicates: CD45RA+ positively selected. Recombination linked TRBV5-1 to TRBJ2-1; 9 bases in between match TRBD1. The DNA reads as follows: TGCGCCAGCAGCCAAGGACAGGGGATACCGAATGAGCAGTTCTTC. The resulting protein is CASSQGQGIPNEQFF.